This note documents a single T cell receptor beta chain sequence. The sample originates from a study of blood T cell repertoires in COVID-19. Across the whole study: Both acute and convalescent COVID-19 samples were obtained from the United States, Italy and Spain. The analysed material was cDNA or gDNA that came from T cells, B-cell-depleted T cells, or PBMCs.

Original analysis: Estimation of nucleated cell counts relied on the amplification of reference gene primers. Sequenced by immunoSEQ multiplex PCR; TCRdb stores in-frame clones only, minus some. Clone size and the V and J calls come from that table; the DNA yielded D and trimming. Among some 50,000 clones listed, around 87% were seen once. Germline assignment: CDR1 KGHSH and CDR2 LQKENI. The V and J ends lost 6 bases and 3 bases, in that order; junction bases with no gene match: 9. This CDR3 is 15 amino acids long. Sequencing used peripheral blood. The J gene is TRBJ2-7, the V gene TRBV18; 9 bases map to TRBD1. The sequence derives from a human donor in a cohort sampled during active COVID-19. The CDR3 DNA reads TGTGCCAGCTCGCCCCCTTCGGGACAGGGCTACGAGCAGTACTTC. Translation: CASSPPSGQGYEQYF. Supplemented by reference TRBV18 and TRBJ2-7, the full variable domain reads NAGVMQNPRHLVRRRGQEARLRCSPMKGHSHVYWYRQLPEEGLKFMVYLQKENIIDESGMPKERFSAEFPKEGPSILRIQQVVRGDSAAYFCASSPPSGQGYEQYFGPGTRLTVT.